Below, 25 T cell receptor beta chains from the same sample are listed, as sequenced in a study of response to subunit inactivated influenza vaccine. TCRdb passed the RT-PCR reads through MiXCR, listing each CDR3 protein once. The sample has about 500,000 distinct CDR3 sequences; approximately 17% are singletons. Sequenced here: CD4+ T cells sorted from PBMCs, sampled around 2 years after vaccination. These TCRs come from a man aged 50 to 69 who received an inactivated influenza vaccine.

This clonotype showed up just a few times. This chain joins TRBV10-1 and TRBJ2-2; TRBD2 matches 7 bases. Per the germline V gene, CDR1 is WNHNN and CDR2 is SYGVQD (reference sequence). The J segment lost 4 bases and the V segment lost 9 bases, leaving 5 bases of the junction unmatched. CDR3 size: 13 residues. The CDR3, as DNA: TGCGCCAGTGGACTAGGGGTCACCGGGGAGCTGTTTTTT. Translation: CASGLGVTGELFF.

The rearrangement joins TRBV10-1 to TRBJ2-1; D unclear. From germline, CDR1 is WNHNN and CDR2 SYGVQD (reference sequence). V was pared by 0 bases and J by 10 bases, with 10 bases between. The CDR3 loop spans 13 amino acids. The CDR3 region has the DNA TGCGCCAGCAGTGAGTCGAGGTGGCGCGAGCAGTTCTTC. Residues: CASSESRWREQFF.

This sequence joins TRBV5-6 and TRBJ2-3; TRBD2 matches 8 bases. The trim removed 6 bases at V and 4 bases at J, leaving 7 bases unmatched. The CDR3 has 14 amino acids. Germline CDR1 reads SGHDT; CDR2 reads YYEEEE. CDR3 in amino acids: CASNLGLGADTQYF. CDR3 bases: TGTGCCAGCAACCTGGGACTAGGAGCAGATACGCAGTATTTT. The variable domain in full, completed from reference TRBV5-6 and TRBJ2-3, reads DAGVTQSPTHLIKTRGQQVTLRCSPKSGHDTVSWYQQALGQGPQFIFQYYEEEERQRGNFPDRFSGHQFPNYSSELNVNALLLGDSALYLCASNLGLGADTQYFGPGTRLTVL.

This clonotype was found a few times. This chain links TRBV29-1 with TRBJ2-6; 7 positions agree with TRBD1. The germline V gene encodes CDR1 SQVTM and CDR2 ANQGSEA. The J segment lost 0 bases and the V segment lost 4 bases, leaving 6 bases of the junction unmatched. The CDR3 has 16 amino acids. In DNA form, the CDR3 reads TGCAGCGTTGTGGGACAGACTTCCTCTGGGGCCAACGTCCTGACTTTC. Translating gives CSVVGQTSSGANVLTF. Full variable domain (missing parts from reference TRBV29-1 and TRBJ2-6): SAVISQKPSRDICQRGTSLTIQCQVDSQVTMMFWYRQQPGQSLTLIATANQGSEATYESGFVIDKFPISRPNLTFSTLTVSNMSPEDSSIYLCSVVGQTSSGANVLTFGAGSRLTVL.

This clonotype was counted a few times. This chain connects TRBV4-1 to TRBJ1-2, with 7 bases matching TRBD1. The trim removed 0 bases at V and 4 bases at J, leaving 2 bases unmatched. The CDR3 consists of 14 residues. Germline lookup yields CDR1 MGHRA and CDR2 YSYEKL. The chain's CDR3 is CASSQERTGYGYTF. The CDR3 bases are TGCGCCAGCAGCCAAGAAAGGACAGGCTATGGCTACACCTTC.

The chain recombines TRBV6-4 with TRBJ2-3, with 12 bases lining up with TRBD2. Per germline, CDR1 MRHNA and CDR2 SNTAGT. The V gene end was trimmed by 6 bases and the J gene end by 6 bases; junction bases not matched to a gene: 7. CDR3 length: 15 amino acids. The CDR3 region is CASSPGGTSGDTQYF. The DNA for the CDR3 is TGTGCCAGCAGCCCGGGGGGGACTAGCGGGGATACGCAGTATTTT.

In nucleotides, the CDR3 is TGTGCCAGCAGCTTAGGAATTTATAGCGGGGTGAGCACAGATACGCAGTATTTT. It is translated as CASSLGIYSGVSTDTQYF. V is TRBV7-8 and J is TRBJ2-3; the match to TRBD2 covers 8 bases. Per germline, CDR1 SGHVS and CDR2 FQNEAQ. Trimming took 1 base from V and 0 from J; bases not matched to a gene: 9. The CDR3 contains 18 residues. The whole variable domain, filled in from reference TRBV7-8 and TRBJ2-3, reads GAGVSQSPRYKVAKRGQDVALRCDPISGHVSLFWYQQALGQGPEFLTYFQNEAQLDKSGLPSDRFFAERPEGSVSTLKIQRTQQEDSAVYLCASSLGIYSGVSTDTQYFGPGTRLTVL.

Details on this clonotype: A much larger clone lies a single base off, so this may be a read error. The chain has TRBV29-1 and TRBJ2-3; D ambiguous. The CDR3 runs to 13 residues. Germline lookup yields CDR1 SQVTM and CDR2 ANQGSEA. Deletions cut 3 bases from V and 0 bases from J, with 7 bases between. The CDR3 here is CSVDKGSTDTQYF. The CDR3 DNA sequence: TGCAGCGTTGACAAGGGTAGCACAGATACGCAGTATTTT.

V is TRBV12-3 or TRBV12-4 and J is TRBJ2-4; 11 bases agree with TRBD2. V shed 5 bases, J shed 4 bases, and the junction held 4 bases outside the gene matches. This CDR3 region has 15 residues. CDR3 bases: TGTGCCAGCAGTCCGAGACTAGCGGGAAAAAACATTCAGTACTTC. Translated: CASSPRLAGKNIQYF.

This clonotype has only a few counts. The V call is TRBV7-6, the J call TRBJ1-3, with 7 positions matching TRBD1. The CDR3 covers 15 residues. V trimming: 6 bases; J trimming: 2 bases; junction bases outside the gene matches: 7. CDR1 SGHVS and CDR2 FNYEAQ come from the germline V gene. CDR3 in DNA: TGTGCCAGCAGTATACAGGGGAACCCTGGAAACACCATATATTTT. Amino acid sequence: CASSIQGNPGNTIYF.

Ten or more counts support this clonotype. The V and J genes are TRBV18 and TRBJ2-1; D is possibly TRBD2 (6 bases). Trimming cost V 3 bases and J 8 bases, with 17 bases left between them. This CDR3 region has 15 residues. Germline CDR1 and CDR2: KGHSH and LQKENI. The chain's CDR3 is CASSPPPGGIYEQFF. CDR3 bases: TGTGCCAGCTCACCGCCCCCAGGCGGGATTTATGAGCAGTTCTTC.

The CDR3 sequence: CASSSPGQGFYEQYF. As DNA, the CDR3 is TGTGCCAGCAGCTCCCCGGGGCAGGGTTTCTACGAGCAGTACTTC. The chain recombines TRBV6-1 with TRBJ2-7; D is perhaps TRBD1 or TRBD2 (5 bases each). The CDR3 is 15 amino acids. From germline, CDR1 is MNHNS and CDR2 SASEGT. Between the trimmed V and J ends, which lost 6 bases and 3 bases, there was a span of 18 bases.

V usage is TRBV12-3 or TRBV12-4 and J usage is TRBJ2-1; TRBD1 aligns across 9 bases. CDR3 length: 16 residues. J lost 7 bases, V lost 3 bases, and 10 bases had no gene match. The CDR3 spells CASSFGPGQGTNEQFF. The CDR3 coding sequence is TGTGCCAGCAGTTTCGGACCGGGACAGGGTACGAATGAGCAGTTCTTC.

This clonotype has only a few counts. This sequence joins TRBV6-5 and TRBJ2-3; 9 nucleotides line up with TRBD2. The CDR3 length is 16 residues. Germline trimming cut 2 bases from V and 5 bases from J; bases unmatched to any gene: 8. Germline CDR1 and CDR2: MNHEY and SVGAGI. The CDR3 coding sequence is TGTGCCAGCAGTTACGGCGGCGGGGGGGTGGTAGATACGCAGTATTTT. Its protein product is CASSYGGGGVVDTQYF.

This chain joins TRBV5-6 and TRBJ1-2; possible D gene TRBD1, 6 bases. Germline V gene data show CDR1 as SGHDT and CDR2 as YYEEEE. The CDR3 runs to 14 residues. The V end was cut by 0 bases, the J end by 2 bases, with 8 bases between. This chain's CDR3 is CASSLGGRNYGYTF. The CDR3 DNA is TGTGCCAGCAGCTTGGGGGGGCGAAACTATGGCTACACCTTC. The whole variable domain, remainder taken from reference TRBV5-6 and TRBJ1-2, is DAGVTQSPTHLIKTRGQQVTLRCSPKSGHDTVSWYQQALGQGPQFIFQYYEEEERQRGNFPDRFSGHQFPNYSSELNVNALLLGDSALYLCASSLGGRNYGYTFGSGTRLTVV.

In this sample, this clonotype turned up a few times. The chain uses TRBV10-3 and TRBJ1-5; D unresolved. Trimming took 2 bases from V and 1 from J, leaving 6 bases between them. The length of the CDR3 is 14 residues. Germline V gene data show CDR1 as ENHRY and CDR2 as SYGVKD. CDR3 in amino acids: CAISEALSNQPQHF. CDR3 nucleotide sequence: TGTGCCATCAGTGAGGCGTTAAGCAATCAGCCCCAGCATTTT.

This clonotype was counted between two and nine times. The chain has TRBV4-3 and TRBJ2-1, with D possibly TRBD2 on 6 matching bases. The CDR3 sequence is 16 residues long. Germline V gene lookup returns CDR1 LGHNA and CDR2 YSLEER. Trimming left V 1 base short and J 1 base short, with 11 bases between. Here the CDR3 reads CASSQATRYSYNEQFF. In nucleotides, the CDR3 is TGCGCCAGCAGCCAAGCGACTAGATATTCCTACAATGAGCAGTTCTTC.

This clonotype was seen at least ten times. This sequence joins TRBV11-1 and TRBJ2-6; a weak D match, TRBD2 (5 bases). The V gene's germline CDR1 is SGHAT and CDR2 FQDESV (reference sequence). The V end lost 5 bases, the J end lost 0 bases, and 17 bases lay between the germline ends. The length of the CDR3 is 18 residues. CDR3 in DNA: TGTGCCAGCAGCCCCCTTAGAGGGAGTAGCTCTGGGGCCAACGTCCTGACTTTC. Its protein is CASSPLRGSSSGANVLTF.

To note about this clonotype: An end of the junction differs from the germline gene, which may be a read error. The J gene is TRBJ2-1, the V gene TRBV20-1; TRBD2 matches at 14 bases. The germline gives CDR1 DFQATT, CDR2 SNEGSKA (reference sequence). This CDR3 is 17 amino acids long. This CDR3 reads CSVPGLAGVTSYSEQFF. In DNA, the CDR3 is TGCAGTGTTCCGGGACTAGCGGGAGTCACCTCCTACAGTGAGCAGTTCTTC.

The chain links TRBV29-1 to TRBJ2-7; D could derive from TRBD1 or TRBD2 (5 bases each). The V and J ends lost 4 bases and 5 bases respectively, with 12 bases between them. Germline CDR1 reads SQVTM; CDR2 reads ANQGSEA. There are 12 residues in the CDR3. The CDR3 reads CSVAYRRNEQYF. CDR3 DNA: TGCAGCGTTGCCTACAGGAGGAACGAGCAGTACTTC.

In this sample, this clonotype turned up a few times. V usage is TRBV5-4 and J usage is TRBJ2-5; 10 positions agree with TRBD2. V dropped 0 bases and J dropped 4; count of bases not matched to a gene: 3. The V gene's germline CDR1 is SGHNT and CDR2 YYREEE (reference sequence). The CDR3 is made up of 15 amino acids. The chain's CDR3 is CASSLASGGLETQYF. The DNA for the CDR3 is TGTGCCAGCAGCTTGGCTAGCGGGGGACTAGAGACCCAGTACTTC. Using reference TRBV5-4 and TRBJ2-5 for the parts outside the CDR3, the full variable domain is ETGVTQSPTHLIKTRGQQVTLRCSSQSGHNTVSWYQQALGQGPQFIFQYYREEENGRGNFPPRFSGLQFPNYSSELNVNALELDDSALYLCASSLASGGLETQYFGPGTRLLVL.

The genes are TRBV6-2 or TRBV6-3 and TRBJ2-1, with a tentative D call TRBD2 (6 bases). The CDR3 has 15 residues. Trimming took 2 bases from V and 3 from J, leaving 11 bases between them. Germline V gene lookup returns CDR1 MNHEY and CDR2 SVGEGT. CDR3 coding DNA: TGTGCCAGCAGTTACGAGACTAGTCGCTACAATGAGCAGTTCTTC. It is translated as CASSYETSRYNEQFF.

The CDR3 region has the DNA TGTGCCAGCAGACAATCACGGAGCTCCTACAATGAGCAGTTCTTC. It encodes CASRQSRSSYNEQFF. This chain connects TRBV3-1 to TRBJ2-1; D gene unclear. The CDR3 sequence is 15 residues long. Looked up from germline, CDR1 is LGHDT and CDR2 is YNNKEL (reference sequence). V was shortened by 6 bases and J by 0 bases, with 12 bases between the two germline ends.

The chain has TRBV12-3 or TRBV12-4 and TRBJ2-6; D is undetermined. Trimming took off 7 bases at V and 2 bases at J, with 6 bases between the two ends. The CDR3 runs 13 residues. The DNA of the CDR3 is TGTGCCAGCATAAGGGCTGGGGCCAACGTCCTGACTTTC. It is translated as CASIRAGANVLTF.

V is TRBV20-1 and J is TRBJ1-1; D ambiguous. Germline CDR1 DFQATT, CDR2 SNEGSKA (reference sequence). The CDR3 runs to 14 residues. V lost 3 bases and J 1 base, leaving 12 bases between the germline ends. The CDR3 reads CSASFQSGNTEAFF. The CDR3 DNA reads TGCAGTGCTAGCTTCCAGAGTGGGAACACTGAAGCTTTCTTT.